The 23 T cell receptor beta chains in this list originate from one sample, sequenced in a study of CD8+ T cells in alopecia areata. Sequencing relied on a cDNA template that was reverse transcribed from extracted RNA. Clones were read by immunoSEQ multiplex PCR, and TCRdb kept only the in-frame ones, dropping some. The table includes roughly 150,000 clones, 50% to 65% detected once. The sequencing used CD8+ T cells sorted from blood, collected at week 0. All receptors come from a human donor with alopecia areata.

This clone was found a few times. The chain combines TRBV15 with TRBJ2-7, with 8 positions matching TRBD1. V was clipped by 4 bases and J by 2 bases; unmatched bases: 10. This CDR3 comprises 16 residues. The germline CDR1 and CDR2 sequences are LNHNV and YYDKDF (reference sequence). Here the CDR3 DNA reads TGTGCCACCAGCACAAAACGGACAGGGCCTACCTACGAGCAGTACTTC. Amino acids: CATSTKRTGPTYEQYF.

This clone occurred a few times. This CDR3 reads CSVEDPPSEQYF. CDR3 DNA: TGCAGCGTTGAAGATCCTCCCTCCGAGCAGTACTTC. The chain combines TRBV29-1 with TRBJ2-7; no firm D call. Between the trimmed V and J ends, which lost 0 bases and 6 bases, there was a span of 9 bases. Germline V CDR1 and CDR2: SQVTM, ANQGSEA. The CDR3 contains 12 residues.

The rearrangement uses TRBV13 and TRBJ1-6, with 12 positions matching TRBD1. This CDR3 region has 15 residues. V lost 8 bases to trimming and J lost 14 bases; unmatched junction nucleotides: 13. The germline V gene has CDR1 PRHDT and CDR2 FYEKMQ (reference sequence). Written as DNA, the CDR3 is TGTGCCAGCCTTCCCGGGACAGGGGGCTCCGGGTCCCTCCACTTT. As protein: CASLPGTGGSGSLHF.

To note about this clone: This sample also contains other DNA sequences that code for the same CDR3. DNA for the CDR3: TGTGCCTGGAGTGTTGGGGCCTACAATGAGCAGTTCTTC. Its translation: CAWSVGAYNEQFF. This chain links TRBV30 with TRBJ2-1; D remains unclear. Trimming removed 0 bases from V and 2 bases from J, with 5 bases in between. CDR1 is GTSNPN, CDR2 SVGIG, per germline (reference sequence). The CDR3 is 13 residues long.

The rearrangement uses TRBV7-9 and TRBJ2-6, with unresolved D. This CDR3 is built from 16 residues. Trimming cost V 1 base and J 1 base, with 8 bases left between them. The germline V gene has CDR1 SEHNR and CDR2 FQNEAQ (reference sequence). CDR3 residues: CASSLVESSGANVLTF. Here the CDR3 DNA reads TGTGCCAGCAGCTTAGTTGAAAGTTCTGGGGCCAACGTCCTGACTTTC.

This clone occurred a few times. For the CDR3, the DNA is TGCGCCAGCAGCACAGGCTACGAGCAGTACTTC. It yields the protein CASSTGYEQYF. This rearrangement joins TRBV23-1 to TRBJ2-7; D is possibly TRBD1 (5 bases). TRBV23-1 is placed among ORFs of uncertain function. V lost 6 bases and J 3 bases, leaving 6 bases between the germline ends. The CDR3 extends over 11 amino acids.

V gene TRBV14 combines with J gene TRBJ2-5; 8 positions match TRBD2. CDR1 and CDR2 from the germline V gene are SGHDN and FVKESK. V was pared by 3 bases and J by 5 bases, with 11 bases of the junction left unmatched. The CDR3 length is 16 residues. The CDR3 nucleotides read TGTGCCAGCAGCCACCCCCGGGGGGGCGCGAAGGAGACCCAGTACTTC. It is translated as CASSHPRGGAKETQYF. Full variable domain (remainder filled in from reference TRBV14 and TRBJ2-5): EAGVTQFPSHSVIEKGQTVTLRCDPISGHDNLYWYRRVMGKEIKFLLHFVKESKQDESGMPNNRFLAERTGGTYSTLKVQPAELEDSGVYFCASSHPRGGAKETQYFGPGTRLLVL.

In DNA, the CDR3 is TGCGCCAGCAGCCAAGATTCTAGCGGGGGGGCCTACAATGAGCAGTTCTTC. Residues: CASSQDSSGGAYNEQFF. This sequence joins TRBV4-3 and TRBJ2-1; TRBD2 matches 12 bases. This CDR3 has 17 amino acids. The ends lost 0 bases at V and 2 bases at J; junction bases unmatched: 2. Germline V gives CDR1 LGHNA, CDR2 YSLEER.

V and J are TRBV11-2 and TRBJ1-1, with D unclear. Between the trimmed V and J ends, which lost 5 bases and 2 bases, there was a span of 18 bases. Germline loops: CDR1 SGHAT, CDR2 FQNNGV. This CDR3 spans 16 amino acids. As DNA, the CDR3 is TGTGCCAGCAGCCTAGTCCCTTCGGGAGAAAACACTGAAGCTTTCTTT. Translated, it gives CASSLVPSGENTEAFF.

The rearrangement joins TRBV9 to TRBJ1-2; perhaps TRBD1 as D (5 bases). From germline, CDR1 is SGDLS and CDR2 YYNGEE. V shed 4 bases and J shed 5 bases, with 18 bases lying between them. The CDR3 extends over 15 amino acids. The DNA for the CDR3 is TGTGCCAGCAGCCAACCCGGGACGGAATTTTATGGCTACACCTTC. It is translated as CASSQPGTEFYGYTF.

A few counts support this clone. The chain is built from TRBV19 and TRBJ2-1; 12 nucleotides align to TRBD2. V dropped 5 bases and J dropped 8; count of bases not matched to a gene: 10. Per germline, CDR1 LNHDA and CDR2 SQIVND (reference sequence). The CDR3 loop spans 16 amino acids. The CDR3 region is CASSQGLAGLGDEQFF. Here the CDR3 DNA reads TGTGCCAGTAGTCAGGGACTAGCGGGCCTCGGGGATGAGCAGTTCTTC.

The rearrangement joins TRBV29-1 to TRBJ1-2; D is unclear. V was clipped by 6 bases and J by 4 bases, with 9 bases between them. Germline CDR1 and CDR2: SQVTM and ANQGSEA. This CDR3 spans 11 amino acids. The CDR3 DNA follows: TGCAGCGTACCGGGATCCTATGGCTACACCTTC. Protein product: CSVPGSYGYTF.

J is TRBJ2-1 and V is TRBV9; possible D gene TRBD2, 5 bases. Germline loops: CDR1 SGDLS, CDR2 YYNGEE. V lost 4 bases and J lost 8, with 13 bases in between. The CDR3 has 13 amino acids. The CDR3 spells CASSSGVLDEQFF. CDR3 DNA: TGTGCCAGCAGCTCCGGGGTTTTGGATGAGCAGTTCTTC. Drawing the rest from reference TRBV9 and TRBJ2-1, the complete variable domain is DSGVTQTPKHLITATGQRVTLRCSPRSGDLSVYWYQQSLDQGLQFLIQYYNGEERAKGNILERFSAQQFPDLHSELNLSSLELGDSALYFCASSSGVLDEQFFGPGTRLTVL.

The chain recombines TRBV6-5 with TRBJ1-2; D not resolved. CDR3 length: 14 residues. Trimming removed 2 bases at V and 3 bases at J, with 10 bases between. Germline V gene data show CDR1 as MNHEY and CDR2 as SVGAGI. The CDR3 is CASSYGVRDYGYTF. Here the CDR3 DNA reads TGTGCCAGCAGTTACGGGGTCCGGGACTATGGCTACACCTTC.

The genes are TRBV19 and TRBJ2-1; 11 positions agree with TRBD2. Per the germline V gene, CDR1 is LNHDA and CDR2 is SQIVND (reference sequence). The CDR3 extends over 15 amino acids. The trim removed 5 bases at V and 6 bases at J, leaving 6 bases unmatched. The CDR3 is CASSPSSGGFNEQFF. The CDR3 DNA is TGTGCCAGTAGTCCGTCTAGCGGGGGGTTCAATGAGCAGTTCTTC.

This clone was found a few times. The sample has other DNA sequences that encode this CDR3 too. The DNA for the CDR3 is TGTGCCAGTAGTATCAGGGATACCAATCAGCCCCAGCATTTT. It specifies CASSIRDTNQPQHF. The chain combines TRBV19 with TRBJ1-5; tentative D call: TRBD1 (5 bases). Per the germline V gene, CDR1 is LNHDA and CDR2 is SQIVND (reference sequence). Trimming removed 3 bases from V and 3 bases from J, with 9 bases in between. The CDR3 is 14 amino acids.

The chain combines TRBV7-2 with TRBJ2-2; D remains unclear. The CDR3 consists of 13 residues. The V end was cut by 5 bases, the J end by 3 bases, with 7 bases between. The germline gives CDR1 SGHTA, CDR2 FQGNSA. CDR3 loop: CASSPADTGELFF. CDR3 bases: TGTGCCAGCAGCCCCGCAGACACCGGGGAGCTGTTTTTT.

The chain links TRBV5-6 to TRBJ2-3, with D perhaps given as TRBD1 or TRBD2 (6 bases each). The CDR3 runs 15 residues. Trimming cost V 3 bases and J 5 bases, with 16 bases left between them. Germline CDR1 SGHDT, CDR2 YYEEEE. The CDR3 DNA sequence: TGTGCCAGCAGCTCCCAATTTGGGGGGCGAGATACGCAGTATTTT. Its translation: CASSSQFGGRDTQYF.

The chain uses TRBV5-4 and TRBJ2-7, with 8 nucleotides matching TRBD1. This CDR3 has 15 residues. Germline V lookup: CDR1 SGHNT, CDR2 YYREEE (reference sequence). The V and J ends lost 4 bases and 3 bases, in that order; junction bases with no gene match: 9. The CDR3 loop is CASSPRTGTDYEQYF. The CDR3 nucleotides are TGTGCCAGCAGCCCGAGGACAGGGACAGACTACGAGCAGTACTTC.

The chain couples TRBV5-1 to TRBJ1-1; D is uncertain. Deletions cut 3 bases from V and 5 bases from J, with 23 bases between. The germline CDR1 and CDR2 sequences are SGHRS and YFSETQ. The CDR3 totals 17 residues. The CDR3 loop reads CASSSYPDKSGQTEAFF. Here the CDR3 DNA reads TGCGCCAGCAGCTCATATCCCGATAAAAGTGGGCAGACTGAAGCTTTCTTT.

V usage is TRBV9 and J usage is TRBJ2-5; 7 nucleotides align to TRBD2. The germline CDR1 and CDR2 sequences are SGDLS and YYNGEE. V shed 0 bases and J 5 bases; nucleotides not matched to a gene: 1. CDR3 size: 13 residues. As DNA, the CDR3 is TGTGCCAGCAGCGTAGTGGGAGGGGAGACCCAGTACTTC. It translates to CASSVVGGETQYF.

The chain has TRBV6-5 and TRBJ2-2; 8 bases align to TRBD1. Germline loops: CDR1 MNHEY, CDR2 SVGAGI. V dropped 6 bases and J dropped 3; count of bases not matched to a gene: 3. The CDR3 consists of 14 residues. CDR3 nucleotides: TGTGCCAGCAGGATACAGGGGGACACCGGGGAGCTGTTTTTT. As protein: CASRIQGDTGELFF.

The chain has TRBV11-2 and TRBJ2-3; 10 bases are a match to TRBD2. The CDR3 spans 16 residues. V shed 4 bases and J 2 bases; nucleotides not matched to a gene: 6. Germline V lookup: CDR1 SGHAT, CDR2 FQNNGV. The chain's CDR3 is CASSSLAGGPTDTQYF. The CDR3 nucleotides read TGTGCCAGCAGCTCCTTAGCGGGGGGACCCACAGATACGCAGTATTTT.